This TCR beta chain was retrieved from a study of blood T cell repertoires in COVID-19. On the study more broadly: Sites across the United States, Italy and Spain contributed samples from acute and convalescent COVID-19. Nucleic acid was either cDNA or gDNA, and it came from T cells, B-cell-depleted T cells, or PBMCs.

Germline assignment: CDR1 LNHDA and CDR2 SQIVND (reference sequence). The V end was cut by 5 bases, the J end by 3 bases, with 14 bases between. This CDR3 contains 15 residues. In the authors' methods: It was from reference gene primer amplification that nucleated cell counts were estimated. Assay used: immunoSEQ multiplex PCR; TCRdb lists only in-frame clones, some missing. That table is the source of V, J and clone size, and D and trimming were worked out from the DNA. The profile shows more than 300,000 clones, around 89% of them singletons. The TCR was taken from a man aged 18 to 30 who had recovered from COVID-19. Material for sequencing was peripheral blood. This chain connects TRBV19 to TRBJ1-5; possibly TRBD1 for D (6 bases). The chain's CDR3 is CASSPQGIVNQPQHF. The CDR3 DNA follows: TGTGCCAGTAGTCCACAGGGAATTGTCAATCAGCCCCAGCATTTT.